Listed below are T cell receptor beta chains from one sample, sequenced in a study of cytomegalovirus exposure and HLA in healthy donors. The method was immunoSEQ multiplex PCR; TCRdb's version includes in-frame clones alone and lacks a portion of them. The repertoire holds around 190,000 clones, with approximately 79% as singletons. The sample was PBMCs. Source of these receptors: a woman in her thirties or forties in good health and CMV-seronegative. Both conserved end residues are part of each CDR3. D genes are given only for firm matches. Not every row has a clone size; where given, it reads once, few, many or a size class.

size,V,D,J,DNA,CDR3
once,TRBV11-3,NA,TRBJ2-7,TGTGCCAGCAGCTGGCAGGACGAGCAGTACTTC,CASSWQDEQYF
NA,TRBV11-2,NA,TRBJ2-6,TGTGCCAGCAGCTTAGCCCCGGGGTCTGGGGCCAACGTCCTGACTTTC,CASSLAPGSGANVLTF
few,TRBV6-1,TRBD1,TRBJ2-7,TGTGCCAGCAGCCCTGACAGGGGAGGCGAGCAGTACTTC,CASSPDRGGEQYF
NA,TRBV5-1,NA,TRBJ1-2,TGCGCCAGCAGCATTACAACACAATGGAACTATGGCTACACCTTC,CASSITTQWNYGYTF
NA,TRBV9,NA,TRBJ1-3,TGTGCCAGCAGCGCGCGGGACGGGCCTGGAAACACCATATATTTT,CASSARDGPGNTIYF
NA,TRBV6-5,NA,TRBJ1-5,TGTGCCAGCAGTTACTCAGGGAGGGGTGGTCAGCCCCAGCATTTT,CASSYSGRGGQPQHF
NA,TRBV18,TRBD1,TRBJ2-4,TGTGCCAGCTCACCACCGACAGGGTCTACGAAAAACATTCAGTACTTC,CASSPPTGSTKNIQYF
NA,TRBV6-5,TRBD2,TRBJ2-3,TGTGCCAGCAGTCGGACTAGCGGCCAAGATACGCAGTATTTT,CASSRTSGQDTQYF
NA,TRBV5-4,TRBD1,TRBJ1-2,TGTGCCAGCAGCACCGGACAGGTGAACTATGGCTACCCCTTC,CASSTGQVNYGYPF
once,TRBV13,NA,TRBJ2-7,TGTGCCAGCAGCCAACGACAGACGTCTTACGAGCAGTACTTC,CASSQRQTSYEQYF
NA,TRBV6-1,TRBD1,TRBJ1-2,TGTGCCAGCAGTTCGCGACAGGGCTATGGCTACACCTTC,CASSSRQGYGYTF
NA,TRBV5-1,NA,TRBJ2-7,TGCGCCAGCAGCCCCAGAGGTCCCTCCTACGAGCAGTACTTC,CASSPRGPSYEQYF
NA,TRBV5-6,NA,TRBJ2-3,TGTGCCAGCAGCTTGGGCAGGGGTCGAGCGGCAGATACGCAGTATTTT,CASSLGRGRAADTQYF
NA,TRBV7-2,TRBD2,TRBJ2-7,TGTGCCAGCAGCTTAATCCCTAGCGGATACGAGCAGTACTTC,CASSLIPSGYEQYF
once,TRBV6-5,NA,TRBJ1-2,TGTGCCAGCAGTTACGACGTGGGGGGTGACTATGGCTACACCTTC,CASSYDVGGDYGYTF
NA,TRBV29-1,NA,TRBJ2-1,TGCAGCGTTGACAGGGGCGATGAGCAGTTCTTC,CSVDRGDEQFF
once,TRBV7-9,NA,TRBJ2-1,TGTGCCAGCACCCTAGGGAGGAATGAGCAGTTCTTC,CASTLGRNEQFF
NA,TRBV5-1,NA,TRBJ2-1,TGCGCCAGCAGCTTGGACCTACGTGGTGAGCAGTTCTTC,CASSLDLRGEQFF
once,TRBV5-1,NA,TRBJ1-1,TGCGCCAGCAGCTTAATCGTCGCGTCCACAGCCGGCACTGAAGCTTTCTTT,CASSLIVASTAGTEAFF
NA,TRBV15,NA,TRBJ1-1,TGTGCCACCAGCAGAGATTCGGGTTGGAACACTGAAGCTTTCTTT,CATSRDSGWNTEAFF
NA,TRBV19,TRBD1,TRBJ1-5,TGTGCCAGTAGTAAGGGGGCCCCCCCGCCCCAGCATTTT,CASSKGAPPPQHF
NA,TRBV9,TRBD1,TRBJ1-1,TGTGCCAGCACCAAGGGACAGCAGAACACTGAAGCTTTCTTT,CASTKGQQNTEAFF
once,TRBV19,TRBD1,TRBJ1-1,TGTGCCAGTAGACAGACAGGGGCAGCTTTCTTT,CASRQTGAAFF
NA,TRBV28,NA,TRBJ1-5,TGTGCCAGCAGTTTTTCGCTAAGCAATCAGCCCCAGCATTTT,CASSFSLSNQPQHF
NA,TRBV6-4,TRBD1,TRBJ2-3,TGTGCCAGCAGTGAGGGACAGGGATCAGATACGCAGTATTTT,CASSEGQGSDTQYF
NA,TRBV6-1,NA,TRBJ1-2,TGTGCCAGCAGTGAAGGTGCAGGCGCCTATGGCTACACCTTC,CASSEGAGAYGYTF
NA,TRBV15,NA,TRBJ1-5,TGTGCCACCAGCAGAGATCGAGGGAGTCAGCCCCAGCATTTT,CATSRDRGSQPQHF
NA,TRBV10-3,NA,TRBJ1-2,TGTGCCATCAGTACCACAGGTGCTAACTATGGCTACACCTTC,CAISTTGANYGYTF
few,TRBV5-6,NA,TRBJ2-7,TGTGCCAGCAGCTTGCGCGGTGGACTTTCCTACGAGCAGTACTTC,CASSLRGGLSYEQYF
once,TRBV5-1,TRBD2,TRBJ2-2,TGCGCCAGCAGCTTGACTAGCGGAGCGAACACCGGGGAGCTGTTTTTT,CASSLTSGANTGELFF
NA,TRBV7-2,NA,TRBJ1-2,TGTGCCAGCAGCTTACAATGGGGGGAGGGCTACACCTTC,CASSLQWGEGYTF
NA,TRBV7-2,NA,TRBJ2-7,TGTGCCAGCAGCTTATTGGTGACAGGAGCTAATTCCTACGAGCAGTACTTC,CASSLLVTGANSYEQYF
NA,TRBV5-1,TRBD2,TRBJ2-7,TGCGCCAGCAGCTGGGGACTAGCGGGAGACTCCTACGAGCAGTACTTC,CASSWGLAGDSYEQYF
NA,TRBV19,NA,TRBJ2-2,TGTGCCAGTAGCATGCCCGGACAGCTTCCGACCGGGGAGCTGTTTTTT,CASSMPGQLPTGELFF
NA,TRBV11-3,TRBD1,TRBJ1-1,TGTGCCAGCAGCTTAGAGGGCCACAGGGGGAACACTGAAGCTTTCTTT,CASSLEGHRGNTEAFF
NA,TRBV5-1,NA,TRBJ1-5,TGCGCCAGCAGCCTGGGACCCGACGGGCAGCCCCAGCATTTT,CASSLGPDGQPQHF
NA,TRBV19,TRBD1,TRBJ1-1,TGTGCCAGTTGGACAGGGACCGAAGCTTTCTTT,CASWTGTEAFF
NA,TRBV5-1,NA,TRBJ2-7,TGCGCCAGCAGCTTGTTAACGGGCCCTCAGGGCGAGCAGTACTTC,CASSLLTGPQGEQYF
NA,TRBV5-1,TRBD2,TRBJ2-7,TGCGCCAGCACCATACAGCCATCGGGAGGTTACGAGCAGTACTTC,CASTIQPSGGYEQYF
NA,TRBV10-2,NA,TRBJ1-1,TGCGCCAGCAGTCCAGGGGTGAACACTGAAGCTTTCTTT,CASSPGVNTEAFF
NA,TRBV7-9,TRBD1,TRBJ2-7,TGTTCCAGCAGCTCCACAGGGGGTGAGCAGTACTTC,CSSSSTGGEQYF
NA,TRBV6-1,TRBD2,TRBJ2-5,TGTGCCAGCAGTGAACTAGCGGGAGGTGGAGAGACCCAGTACTTC,CASSELAGGGETQYF
NA,TRBV29-1,NA,TRBJ1-2,TGCAGCGTTGGGGCCATTAATGGCTACACCTTC,CSVGAINGYTF
NA,TRBV5-1,TRBD2,TRBJ2-3,TGCGCCAGCAGCATAAGGACTAGCGCTGGCACAGATACGCAGTATTTT,CASSIRTSAGTDTQYF